This T cell receptor beta chain was profiled in a study of T cells after yellow fever vaccination. The overall study: SMART-Seq v4 Ultra Low Input prepared the low-cell-number fractions.

J lost 2 bases, V lost 7 bases, and 4 bases had no gene match. The CDR3 contains 14 residues. This clonotype was seen more than once but under ten times. As yet, its antigen is unknown. A universal primer site and UMIs were added as TCR cDNA was made by 5'RACE template switching. TCRdb reprocessed the 5' RACE reads with MiXCR, giving one entry per CDR3 protein. The table has roughly 500,000 distinct CDR3 sequences, over 15% seen once. Findings and limits, study-wide: Reappearance after the booster was observed for most primary-vaccination clones (96% CD4, roughly 90% CD8). The secondary response peaked faster, at day 5 versus 15, but was weaker.

The sequence came from a man under 40 who received the YFV17D yellow fever vaccine. This specimen consisted of PBMCs, obtained 15 days after the yellow fever booster vaccination. The gene calls are TRBV12-3 or TRBV12-4 and TRBJ2-5; 10 bases are shared with TRBD2. CDR3 bases: TGTGCCAGCAACGCGGGACTAGCGCAAGAGACCCAGTACTTC. It encodes CASNAGLAQETQYF.